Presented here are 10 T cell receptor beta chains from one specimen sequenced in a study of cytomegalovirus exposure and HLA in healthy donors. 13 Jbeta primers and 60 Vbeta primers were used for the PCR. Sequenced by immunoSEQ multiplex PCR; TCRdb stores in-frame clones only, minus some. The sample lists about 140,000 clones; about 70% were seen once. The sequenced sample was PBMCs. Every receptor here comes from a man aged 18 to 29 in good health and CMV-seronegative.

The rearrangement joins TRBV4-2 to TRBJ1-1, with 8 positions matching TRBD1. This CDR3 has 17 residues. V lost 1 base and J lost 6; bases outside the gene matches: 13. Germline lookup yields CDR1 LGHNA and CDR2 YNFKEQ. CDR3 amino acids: CASSQGAGTGGGSEAFF. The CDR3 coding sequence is TGTGCCAGCAGCCAAGGAGCCGGGACAGGTGGCGGTTCTGAAGCTTTCTTT.

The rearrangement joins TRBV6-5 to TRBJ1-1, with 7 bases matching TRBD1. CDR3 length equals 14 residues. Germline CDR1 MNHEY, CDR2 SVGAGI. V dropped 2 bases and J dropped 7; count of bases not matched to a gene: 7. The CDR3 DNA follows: TGTGCCAGCAGTTACAGTGACAGGGTCGGTGAAGCTTTCTTT. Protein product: CASSYSDRVGEAFF.

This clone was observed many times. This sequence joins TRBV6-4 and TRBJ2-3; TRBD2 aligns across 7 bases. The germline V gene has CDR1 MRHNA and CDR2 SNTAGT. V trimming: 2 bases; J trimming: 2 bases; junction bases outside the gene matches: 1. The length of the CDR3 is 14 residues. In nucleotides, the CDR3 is TGTGCCAGCAGTGACGGGAGGGCCACAGATACGCAGTATTTT. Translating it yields CASSDGRATDTQYF.

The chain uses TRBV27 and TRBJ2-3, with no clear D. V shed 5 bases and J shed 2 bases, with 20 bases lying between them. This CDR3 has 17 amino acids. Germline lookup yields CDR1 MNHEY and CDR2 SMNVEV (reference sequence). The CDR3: CASSLISPEFTTDTQYF. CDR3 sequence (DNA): TGTGCCAGCAGTCTCATTTCCCCTGAGTTTACCACAGATACGCAGTATTTT.

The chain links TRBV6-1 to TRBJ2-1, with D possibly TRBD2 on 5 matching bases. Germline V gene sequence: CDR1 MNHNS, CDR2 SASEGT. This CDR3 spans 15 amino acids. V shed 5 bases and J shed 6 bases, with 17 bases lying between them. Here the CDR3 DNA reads TGTGCCAGCAGTCACGGGGAGAACGGCTCCAATGAGCAGTTCTTC. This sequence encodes CASSHGENGSNEQFF.

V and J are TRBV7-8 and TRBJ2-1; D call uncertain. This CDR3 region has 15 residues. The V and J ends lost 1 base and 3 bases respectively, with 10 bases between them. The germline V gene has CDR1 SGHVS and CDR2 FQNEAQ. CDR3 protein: CASSLEPGHYNEQFF. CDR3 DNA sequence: TGTGCCAGCAGCTTAGAACCCGGTCACTACAATGAGCAGTTCTTC.

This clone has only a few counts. The DNA of the CDR3 is TGTGCCAGCAGTGTACAGGGCGGCTATGGCTACACCTTC. This translates into CASSVQGGYGYTF. This rearrangement joins TRBV9 to TRBJ1-2; D might be TRBD1 (6 bases). CDR1 is SGDLS, CDR2 YYNGEE, per germline. Trimming took 5 bases from V and 4 from J, leaving 12 bases between them. CDR3 length: 13 amino acids.

The CDR3 bases are TGTGCCAGCAGCCCTCGACACGGGGGGGACACTGAAGCTTTCTTT. It codes for CASSPRHGGDTEAFF. This chain joins TRBV7-3 and TRBJ1-1, with D possibly TRBD1 on 5 matching bases. Between the trimmed V and J ends, which lost 5 bases and 3 bases, there was a span of 16 bases. The CDR3 is made up of 15 amino acids. The germline V gene encodes CDR1 SGHTA and CDR2 FQGTGA. The full variable domain, in which reference TRBV7-3 and TRBJ1-1 provide the parts outside the CDR3, is GAGVSQTPSNKVTEKGKYVELRCDPISGHTALYWYRQSLGQGPEFLIYFQGTGAADDSGLPNDRFFAVRPEGSVSTLKIQRTERGDSAVYLCASSPRHGGDTEAFFGQGTRLTVV.

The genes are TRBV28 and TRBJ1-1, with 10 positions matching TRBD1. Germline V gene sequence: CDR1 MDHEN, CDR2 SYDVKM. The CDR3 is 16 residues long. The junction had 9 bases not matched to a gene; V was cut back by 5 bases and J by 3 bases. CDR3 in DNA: TGTGCCAGCAGTGCCTTGGGACAGGGGTACTACACTGAAGCTTTCTTT. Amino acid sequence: CASSALGQGYYTEAFF. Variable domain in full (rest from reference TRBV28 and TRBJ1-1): DVKVTQSSRYLVKRTGEKVFLECVQDMDHENMFWYRQDPGLGLRLIYFSYDVKMKEKGDIPEGYSVSREKKERFSLILESASTNQTSMYLCASSALGQGYYTEAFFGQGTRLTVV.

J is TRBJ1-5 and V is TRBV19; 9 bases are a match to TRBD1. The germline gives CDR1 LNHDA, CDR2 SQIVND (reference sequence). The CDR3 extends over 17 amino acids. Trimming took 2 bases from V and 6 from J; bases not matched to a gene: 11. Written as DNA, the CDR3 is TGTGCCAGTAGTATATCTCCCGGACAGGGGTGGGGTCAGCCCCAGCATTTT. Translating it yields CASSISPGQGWGQPQHF.